This TCR beta chain was obtained from a study of blood T cells in healthy people across ages. General study findings and limits: More naive CD4+ cells and higher diversity marked long-lived donors relative to aged donors.

Healthy Caucasian individuals from Russia aged roughly 6 to 100 were enrolled as donors. Germline V CDR1 and CDR2: GTSNPN, SVGIG (reference sequence). The germline V and J ends were trimmed by 5 bases and 7 bases, with 19 bases remaining between them. This CDR3 is 14 amino acids long. Sample-barcoded 5' priming and a J-beta primer mix drove a second PCR of about 6 to 12 cycles. Via MiXCR, TCRdb re-called the 5' RACE reads, giving one row per CDR3 protein. Among some 1.6 million distinct CDR3 sequences listed, about 35% were seen once. On this clonotype: Its specificity is unknown.

The V and J genes are TRBV30 and TRBJ2-3; TRBD1 might be the D (6 bases). Sequencing was done on a sample of blood. This TCR was recovered from a woman younger than 45 in good health. CDR3 in amino acids: CAWLGQTAQNTQYF. The CDR3 coding sequence is TGTGCCTGGTTAGGACAGACCGCACAGAATACGCAGTATTTT.